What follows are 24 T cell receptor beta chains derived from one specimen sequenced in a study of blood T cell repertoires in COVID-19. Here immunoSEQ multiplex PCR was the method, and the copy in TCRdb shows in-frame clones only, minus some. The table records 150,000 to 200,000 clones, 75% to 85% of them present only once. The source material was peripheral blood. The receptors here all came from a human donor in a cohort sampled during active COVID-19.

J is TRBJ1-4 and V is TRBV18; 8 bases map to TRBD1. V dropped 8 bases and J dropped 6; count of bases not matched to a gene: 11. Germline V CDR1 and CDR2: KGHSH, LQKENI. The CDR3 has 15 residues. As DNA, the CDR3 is TGTGCCAGCACCCGGGGCCCAGGGGGCGATGAAAAACTGTTTTTT. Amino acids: CASTRGPGGDEKLFF.

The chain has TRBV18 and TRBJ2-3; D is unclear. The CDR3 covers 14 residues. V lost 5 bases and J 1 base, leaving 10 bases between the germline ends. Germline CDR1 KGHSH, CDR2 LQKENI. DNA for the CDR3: TGTGCCAGCTCAGCAATCGGTGGCACAGATACGCAGTATTTT. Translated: CASSAIGGTDTQYF.

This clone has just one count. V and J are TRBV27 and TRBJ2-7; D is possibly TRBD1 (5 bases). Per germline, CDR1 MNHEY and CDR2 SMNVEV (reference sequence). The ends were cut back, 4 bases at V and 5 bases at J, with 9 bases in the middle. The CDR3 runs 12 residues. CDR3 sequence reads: CASSSRVDEQYF. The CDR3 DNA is TGTGCCAGCAGTTCCAGGGTCGACGAGCAGTACTTC.

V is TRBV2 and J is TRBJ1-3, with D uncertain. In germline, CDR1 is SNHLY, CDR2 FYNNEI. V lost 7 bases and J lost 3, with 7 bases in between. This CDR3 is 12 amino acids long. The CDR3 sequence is CASNQIGNTIYF. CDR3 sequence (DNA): TGTGCCAGCAATCAGATTGGAAACACCATATATTTT.

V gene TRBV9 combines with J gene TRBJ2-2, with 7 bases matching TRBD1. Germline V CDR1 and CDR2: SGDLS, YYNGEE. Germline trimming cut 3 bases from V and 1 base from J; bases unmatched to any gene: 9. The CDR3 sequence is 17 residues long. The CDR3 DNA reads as TGTGCCAGCAGCGCAACAGGGGACAGAAAGAACACCGGGGAGCTGTTTTTT. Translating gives CASSATGDRKNTGELFF.

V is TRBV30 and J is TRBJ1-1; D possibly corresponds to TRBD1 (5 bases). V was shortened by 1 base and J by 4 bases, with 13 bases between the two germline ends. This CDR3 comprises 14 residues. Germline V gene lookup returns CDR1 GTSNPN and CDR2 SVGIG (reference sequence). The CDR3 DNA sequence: TGTGCCTGGAGTGGGGGGGGACGGCTCACTGAAGCTTTCTTT. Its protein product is CAWSGGGRLTEAFF. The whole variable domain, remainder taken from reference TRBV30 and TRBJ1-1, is SQTIHQWPATLVQPVGSPLSLECTVEGTSNPNLYWYRQAAGRGLQLLFYSVGIGQISSEVPQNLSASRPQDRQFILSSKKLLLSDSGFYLCAWSGGGRLTEAFFGQGTRLTVV.

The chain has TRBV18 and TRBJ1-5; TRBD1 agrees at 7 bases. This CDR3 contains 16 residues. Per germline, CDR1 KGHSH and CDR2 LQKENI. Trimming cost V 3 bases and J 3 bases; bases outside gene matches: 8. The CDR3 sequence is CASSPNRGTANQPQHF. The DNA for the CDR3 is TGTGCCAGCTCACCGAACAGGGGAACGGCCAATCAGCCCCAGCATTTT.

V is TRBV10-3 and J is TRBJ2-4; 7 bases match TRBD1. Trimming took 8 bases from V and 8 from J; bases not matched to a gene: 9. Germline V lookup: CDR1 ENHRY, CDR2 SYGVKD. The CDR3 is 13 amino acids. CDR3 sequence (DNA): TGTGCCATCCGACAAGACAGGGCGGACATTCAGTACTTC. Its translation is CAIRQDRADIQYF.

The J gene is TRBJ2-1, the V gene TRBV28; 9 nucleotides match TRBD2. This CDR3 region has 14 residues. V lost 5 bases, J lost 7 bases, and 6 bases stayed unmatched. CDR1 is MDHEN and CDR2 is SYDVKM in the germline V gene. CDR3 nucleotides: TGTGCCAGCAGTGTTTTCAGCGGGGGGAATGAGCAGTTCTTC. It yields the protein CASSVFSGGNEQFF.

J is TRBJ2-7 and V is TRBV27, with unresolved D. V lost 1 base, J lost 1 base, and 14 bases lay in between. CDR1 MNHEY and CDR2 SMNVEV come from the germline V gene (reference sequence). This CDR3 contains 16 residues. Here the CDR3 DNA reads TGTGCCAGCAGTTTATACGGAGATGCGCCGTCCTACGAGCAGTACTTC. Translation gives CASSLYGDAPSYEQYF.

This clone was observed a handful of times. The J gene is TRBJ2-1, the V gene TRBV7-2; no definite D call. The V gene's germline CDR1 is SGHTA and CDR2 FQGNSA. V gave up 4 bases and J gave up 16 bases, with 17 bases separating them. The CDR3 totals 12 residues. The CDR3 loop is CASSSVARVLFF. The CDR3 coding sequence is TGTGCCAGCAGCTCCGTCGCCCGCGTCCTTTTCTTC. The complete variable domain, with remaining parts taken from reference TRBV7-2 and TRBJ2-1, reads GAGVSQSPSNKVTEKGKDVELRCDPISGHTALYWYRQSLGQGLEFLIYFQGNSAPDKSGLPSDRFSAERTGGSVSTLTIQRTQQEDSAVYLCASSSVARVLFFGPGTRLTVL.

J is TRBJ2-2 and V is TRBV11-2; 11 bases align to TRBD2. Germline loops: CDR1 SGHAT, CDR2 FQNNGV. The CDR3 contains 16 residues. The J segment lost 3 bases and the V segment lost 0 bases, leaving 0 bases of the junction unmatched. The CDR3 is CASSLELAGDTGELFF. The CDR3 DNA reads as TGTGCCAGCAGCTTAGAACTAGCGGGAGACACCGGGGAGCTGTTTTTT.

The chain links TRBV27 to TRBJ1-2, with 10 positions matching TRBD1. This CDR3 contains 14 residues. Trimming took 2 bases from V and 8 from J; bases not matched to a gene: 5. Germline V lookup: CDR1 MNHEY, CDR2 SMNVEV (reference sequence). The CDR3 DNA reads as TGTGCCAGCAGTTTAGGGACAGGGGTGAGGGGCTACACCTTC. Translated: CASSLGTGVRGYTF.

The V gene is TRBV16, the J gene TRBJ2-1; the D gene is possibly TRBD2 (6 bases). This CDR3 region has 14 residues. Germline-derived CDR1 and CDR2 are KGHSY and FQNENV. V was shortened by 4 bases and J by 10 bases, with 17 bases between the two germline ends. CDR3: CASSLGFGTGEQFF. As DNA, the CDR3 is TGTGCCAGCAGCCTGGGATTTGGGACTGGGGAGCAGTTCTTC.

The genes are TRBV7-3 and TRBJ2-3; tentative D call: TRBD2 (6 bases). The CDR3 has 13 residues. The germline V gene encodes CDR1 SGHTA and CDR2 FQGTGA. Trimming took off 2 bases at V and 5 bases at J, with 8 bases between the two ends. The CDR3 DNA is TGTGCCAGCAGCTTAGGAGCGGGAGATACGCAGTATTTT. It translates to CASSLGAGDTQYF.

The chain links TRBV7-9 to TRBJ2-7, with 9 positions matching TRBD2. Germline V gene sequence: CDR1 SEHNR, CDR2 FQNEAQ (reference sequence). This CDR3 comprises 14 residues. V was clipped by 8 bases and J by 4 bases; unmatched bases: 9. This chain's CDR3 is CASSVTAGGYEQYF. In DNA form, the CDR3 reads TGTGCCAGCTCCGTGACGGCGGGAGGGTACGAGCAGTACTTC.

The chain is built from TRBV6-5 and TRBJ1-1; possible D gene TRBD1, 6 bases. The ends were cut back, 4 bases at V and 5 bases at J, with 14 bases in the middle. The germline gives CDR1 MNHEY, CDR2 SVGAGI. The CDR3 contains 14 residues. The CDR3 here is CASSSPGVRTEAFF. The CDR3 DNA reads TGTGCCAGCAGTTCCCCAGGGGTTAGGACTGAAGCTTTCTTT.

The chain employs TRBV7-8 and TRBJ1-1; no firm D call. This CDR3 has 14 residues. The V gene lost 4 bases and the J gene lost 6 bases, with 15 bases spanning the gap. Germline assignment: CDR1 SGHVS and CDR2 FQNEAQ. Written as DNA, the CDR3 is TGTGCCAGCAGCTCCTCTAGGTCGCGATCTGAAGCTTTCTTT. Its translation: CASSSSRSRSEAFF.

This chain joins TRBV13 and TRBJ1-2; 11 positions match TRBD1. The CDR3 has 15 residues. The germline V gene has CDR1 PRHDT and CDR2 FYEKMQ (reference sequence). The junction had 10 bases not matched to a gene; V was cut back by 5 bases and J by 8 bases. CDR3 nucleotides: TGTGCCAGCAGCCCGTCGGACAGGGGGCATAGAGGCTACACCTTC. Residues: CASSPSDRGHRGYTF. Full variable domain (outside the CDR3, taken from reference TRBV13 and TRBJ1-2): AAGVIQSPRHLIKEKRETATLKCYPIPRHDTVYWYQQGPGQDPQFLISFYEKMQSDKGSIPDRFSAQQFSDYHSELNMSSLELGDSALYFCASSPSDRGHRGYTFGSGTRLTVV.

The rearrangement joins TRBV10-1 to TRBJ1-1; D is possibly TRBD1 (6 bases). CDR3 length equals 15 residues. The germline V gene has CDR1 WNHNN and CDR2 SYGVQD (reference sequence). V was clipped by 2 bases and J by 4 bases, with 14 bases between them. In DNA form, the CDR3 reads TGCGCCAGCAGTGAGCCCGGACAGTTGGGCACTGAAGCTTTCTTT. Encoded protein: CASSEPGQLGTEAFF.

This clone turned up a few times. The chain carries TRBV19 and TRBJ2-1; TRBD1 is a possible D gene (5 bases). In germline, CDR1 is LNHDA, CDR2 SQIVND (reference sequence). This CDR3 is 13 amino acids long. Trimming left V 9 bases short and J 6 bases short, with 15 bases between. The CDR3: CASGLGRLNEQFF. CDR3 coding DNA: TGTGCCAGCGGCTTGGGGCGACTCAATGAGCAGTTCTTC.

For the CDR3, the DNA is TGCAGCGTCGCCGGGACACTTGATTTTGGGAAAAACATTCAGTACTTC. Translation: CSVAGTLDFGKNIQYF. V usage is TRBV29-1 and J usage is TRBJ2-4, with a weak D call TRBD1 (6 bases). In germline, CDR1 is SQVTM, CDR2 ANQGSEA. V lost 6 bases and J 4 bases, leaving 22 bases between the germline ends. This CDR3 comprises 16 residues.

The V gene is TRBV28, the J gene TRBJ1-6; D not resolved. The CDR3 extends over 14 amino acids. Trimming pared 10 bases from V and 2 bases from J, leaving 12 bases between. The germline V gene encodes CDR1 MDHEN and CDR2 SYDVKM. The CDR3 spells CATHGEAYNSPLHF. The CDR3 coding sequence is TGTGCCACCCACGGGGAGGCCTATAATTCACCCCTCCACTTT.

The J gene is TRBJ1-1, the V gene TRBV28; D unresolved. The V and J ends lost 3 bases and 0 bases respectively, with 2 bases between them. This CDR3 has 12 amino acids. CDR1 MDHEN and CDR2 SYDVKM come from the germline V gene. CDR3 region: CASSFMNTEAFF. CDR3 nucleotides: TGTGCCAGCAGTTTCATGAACACTGAAGCTTTCTTT. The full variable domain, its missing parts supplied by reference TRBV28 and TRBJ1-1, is DVKVTQSSRYLVKRTGEKVFLECVQDMDHENMFWYRQDPGLGLRLIYFSYDVKMKEKGDIPEGYSVSREKKERFSLILESASTNQTSMYLCASSFMNTEAFFGQGTRLTVV.